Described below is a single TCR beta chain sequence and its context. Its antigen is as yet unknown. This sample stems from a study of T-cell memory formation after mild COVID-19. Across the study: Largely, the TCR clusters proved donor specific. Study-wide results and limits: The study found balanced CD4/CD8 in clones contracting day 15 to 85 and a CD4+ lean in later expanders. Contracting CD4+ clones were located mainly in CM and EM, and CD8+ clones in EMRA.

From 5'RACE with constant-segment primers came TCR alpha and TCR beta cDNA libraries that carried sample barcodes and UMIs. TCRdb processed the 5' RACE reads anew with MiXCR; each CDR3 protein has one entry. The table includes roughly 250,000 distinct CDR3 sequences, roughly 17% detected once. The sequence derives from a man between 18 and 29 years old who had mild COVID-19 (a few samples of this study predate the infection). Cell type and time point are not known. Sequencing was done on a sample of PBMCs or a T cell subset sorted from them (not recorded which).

CDR3 nucleotides: TGTGCCAGCAGCGTAGGACTAGCCACTACCGGGGAGCTGTTTTTT. It yields the protein CASSVGLATTGELFF. V gene TRBV9 combines with J gene TRBJ2-2, with TRBD2 identical over 7 bases. Germline V gives CDR1 SGDLS, CDR2 YYNGEE. V dropped 0 bases and J dropped 5; count of bases not matched to a gene: 4. This CDR3 comprises 15 residues.